This record looks at one TCR beta chain sequence and its context. Its antigen target is currently unknown. Nothing much larger sits one base from this clone, and base qualities are not available. The data belong to a study of blood T cell repertoires in COVID-19 (TCRdb year 2020). The study in broad terms: Collaborator samples came from the United States, Italy and Spain and covered acute and convalescent phases of COVID-19. The material from the prospective study consisted of cDNA or gDNA derived from T cells, B-cell-depleted T cells, or PBMCs. Subjects who had been exposed to COVID-19, were actively infected with it, or had recovered from it provided the deeply sampled blood TCRbeta repertoires that made up the dataset. A freely available public database, intended as a resource for researchers studying the immune response to SARS-CoV-2, is where the repertoires were released. The samples were drawn from two sources: the first 160 participants of the ongoing ImmuneRACE study, and 1,000 to 1,500 subjects contributed by 6 global collaborators. A de-identified subject ID, COVID-19 status, age in years and sex were almost always included in the sample metadata. HLA class I and class II types, where available, came from metadata supplied by the sample provider rather than from assay-based typing. General findings and caveats noted by the study authors: Clinical and demographic metadata were provided uncurated, with the amount varying by source and participant.

Collaborating institutions collected whole blood in K2EDTA tubes following their own protocols. Collaborator samples were shipped for TCRbeta analysis as frozen whole blood, isolated PBMCs, or DNA extracted from either sample type. TCRbeta CDR3 regions were amplified from genomic DNA using the immunoSEQ Assay, a bias-controlled multiplex PCR. Concerning the study's data processing: The number of nucleated cells in each sample was estimated from the amplification of reference gene primers within the assay. Sequence reads were collapsed and filtered to measure the absolute abundance of every unique TCRbeta CDR3 rearrangement. Productive Simpson clonality was computed per sample as the square root of Simpson's diversity index over productive rearrangements. TCRdb holds this immuneACCESS table with in-frame rearrangements only. Some clones are missing; in checked studies, unresolved V genes explain under half, and the rest has no known cause. V, J and clone size derive from that table, while D and trimming were established from the DNA sequence. This sample comprises 100,000 to 150,000 clones, about 77% of them detected only once. Together, the top ten hold more than 20% of the sample.

Sequences MGHRA (CDR1) and YSYEKL (CDR2) are obtained from the germline V gene. Trimming leaves V shorter by 4 bases and J shorter by 7 bases, with the junction holding 6 bases beyond the gene matches. The CDR3 starts with the cysteine, ends with the phenylalanine, and has 15 residues. Only the CDR3 part of the read is kept: 45 bases, read in frame from the first base. The rearrangement joined TRBV4-1 to TRBJ2-1, and 11 bases in between align with TRBD2. The sample comprised peripheral blood. This clonotype was obtained from a human donor in a cohort sampled during active COVID-19. The sequenced DNA is TGCGCCAGCAGCCGAGGGACTAGCGGTCGGAATGAGCAGTTCTTC. The resulting protein is CASSRGTSGRNEQFF.